This TCR beta chain is from a study of OX40 agonist ivuxolimab in advanced cancers. Germline V CDR1 and CDR2: MNHEY, SMNVEV (reference sequence). The ends were cut back, 3 bases at V and 2 bases at J, with 8 bases in the middle. This CDR3 is 15 amino acids long. This clone was counted ten times or more. Clones were sequenced by immunoSEQ multiplex PCR, and TCRdb holds only the in-frame ones, with some missing. The sample shows tens of thousands of clones, approximately 82% of them seen only once. J is TRBJ2-6 and V is TRBV27; maybe TRBD1 (6 bases). Sequenced material: CD4+ or CD8+ T cells sorted from blood, taken in a trial of the OX40 agonist ivuxolimab. The receptor comes from an adult with an advanced solid tumor such as melanoma, head and neck, liver or kidney cancer. The CDR3 DNA is TGTGCCAGCAGTTTTACAGGGACTGGGGCCAACGTCCTGACTTTC. Translation gives CASSFTGTGANVLTF.